Sequencing of this T cell receptor (beta chain) was carried out in a study of control samples from healthy donors and cancer patients. Germline V lookup: CDR1 SNHLY, CDR2 FYNNEI. This CDR3 is 17 amino acids long. V was trimmed by 5 bases and J by 4 bases, leaving 24 bases between them. The data were produced by immunoSEQ multiplex PCR, yet TCRdb's version contains in-frame clones alone and is incomplete. The table has some 49,000 clones, approximately 94% seen once. The receptor was derived from a man aged 25 to 45 with colorectal cancer. Sequenced: PBMCs. This chain joins TRBV2 and TRBJ2-7; perhaps D is TRBD1 or TRBD2 (5 bases each). Written as DNA, the CDR3 is TGTGCCAGCAGTCATTTGGGGGACCAAGAGTCGGTGTACGAGCAGTACTTC. Amino acid sequence: CASSHLGDQESVYEQYF.